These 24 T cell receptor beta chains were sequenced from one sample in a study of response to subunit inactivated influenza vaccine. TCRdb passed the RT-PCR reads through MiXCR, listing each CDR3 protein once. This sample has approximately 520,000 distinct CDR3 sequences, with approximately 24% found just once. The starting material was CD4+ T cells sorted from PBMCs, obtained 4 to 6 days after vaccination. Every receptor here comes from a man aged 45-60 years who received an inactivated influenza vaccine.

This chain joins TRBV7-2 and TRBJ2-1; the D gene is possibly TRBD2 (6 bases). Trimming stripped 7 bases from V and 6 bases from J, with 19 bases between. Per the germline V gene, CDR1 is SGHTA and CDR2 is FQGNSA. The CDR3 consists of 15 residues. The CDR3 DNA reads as TGTGCCAGCAAAGAGGTGGCTAGCGTAGGCAATGAGCAGTTCTTC. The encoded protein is CASKEVASVGNEQFF.

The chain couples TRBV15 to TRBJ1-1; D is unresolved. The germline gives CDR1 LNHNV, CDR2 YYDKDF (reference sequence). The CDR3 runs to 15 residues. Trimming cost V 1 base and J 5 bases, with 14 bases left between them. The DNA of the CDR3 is TGTGCCACCAGCAGAGGTGGCCTCGCGAGGACTGAAGCTTTCTTT. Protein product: CATSRGGLARTEAFF.

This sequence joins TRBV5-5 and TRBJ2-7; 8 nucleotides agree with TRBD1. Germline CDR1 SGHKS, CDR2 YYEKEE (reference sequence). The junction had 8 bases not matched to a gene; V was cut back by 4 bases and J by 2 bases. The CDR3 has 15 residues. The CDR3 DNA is TGTGCCAGCAGCCCCCAGACAGGGGCGGCCTACGAGCAGTACTTC. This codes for CASSPQTGAAYEQYF.

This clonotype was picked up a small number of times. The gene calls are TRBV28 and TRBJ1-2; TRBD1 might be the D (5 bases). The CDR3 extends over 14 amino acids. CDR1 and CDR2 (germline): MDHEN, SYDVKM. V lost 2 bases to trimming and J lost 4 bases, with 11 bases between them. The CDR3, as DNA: TGTGCCAGCAGTTTACGAGACAGAACCTATGGCTACACCTTC. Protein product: CASSLRDRTYGYTF.

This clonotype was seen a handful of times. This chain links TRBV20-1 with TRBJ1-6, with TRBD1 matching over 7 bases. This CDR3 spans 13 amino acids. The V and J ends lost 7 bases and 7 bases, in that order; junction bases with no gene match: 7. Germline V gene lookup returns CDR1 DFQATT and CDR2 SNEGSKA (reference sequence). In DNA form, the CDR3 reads TGCAGTGGGGGAGGGACAGCCAATTCACCCCTCCACTTT. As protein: CSGGGTANSPLHF.

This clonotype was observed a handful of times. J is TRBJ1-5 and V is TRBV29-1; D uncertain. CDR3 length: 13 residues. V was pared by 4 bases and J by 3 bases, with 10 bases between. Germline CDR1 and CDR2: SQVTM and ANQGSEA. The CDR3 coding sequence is TGCAGCGTTGTAGCTGGGCACAATCAGCCCCAGCATTTT. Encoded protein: CSVVAGHNQPQHF.

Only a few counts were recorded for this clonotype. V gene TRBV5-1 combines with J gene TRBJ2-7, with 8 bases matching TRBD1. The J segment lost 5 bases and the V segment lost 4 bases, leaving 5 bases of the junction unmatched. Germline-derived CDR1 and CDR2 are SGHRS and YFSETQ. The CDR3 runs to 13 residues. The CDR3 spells CASSGRTGNEQYF. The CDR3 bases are TGCGCCAGCAGCGGGAGGACAGGGAACGAGCAGTACTTC.

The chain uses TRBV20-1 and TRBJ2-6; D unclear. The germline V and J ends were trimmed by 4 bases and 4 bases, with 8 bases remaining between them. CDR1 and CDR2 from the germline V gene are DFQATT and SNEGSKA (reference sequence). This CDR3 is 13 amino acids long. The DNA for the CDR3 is TGCAGTGCTAACCTCTTCGGGGCCAACGTCCTGACTTTC. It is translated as CSANLFGANVLTF.

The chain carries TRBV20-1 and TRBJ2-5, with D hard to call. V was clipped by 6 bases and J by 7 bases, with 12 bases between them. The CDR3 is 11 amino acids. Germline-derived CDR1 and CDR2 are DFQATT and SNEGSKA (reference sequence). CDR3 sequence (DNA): TGCAGTGCGATAAAAGTGGGGACCCAGTACTTC. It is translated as CSAIKVGTQYF.

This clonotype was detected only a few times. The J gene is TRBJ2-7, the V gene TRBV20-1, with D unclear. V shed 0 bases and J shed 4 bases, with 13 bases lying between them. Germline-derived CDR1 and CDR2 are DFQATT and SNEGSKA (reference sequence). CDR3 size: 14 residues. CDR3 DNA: TGCAGTGCTAGAGATGTACTGCCGGTATACGAGCAGTACTTC. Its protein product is CSARDVLPVYEQYF.

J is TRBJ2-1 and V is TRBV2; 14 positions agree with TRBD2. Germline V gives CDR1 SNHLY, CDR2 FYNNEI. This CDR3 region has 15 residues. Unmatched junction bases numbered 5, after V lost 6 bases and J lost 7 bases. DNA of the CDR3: TGTGCCAGCAGAAGGACTAGCGGGGGGATGAATGAGCAGTTCTTC. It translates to CASRRTSGGMNEQFF.

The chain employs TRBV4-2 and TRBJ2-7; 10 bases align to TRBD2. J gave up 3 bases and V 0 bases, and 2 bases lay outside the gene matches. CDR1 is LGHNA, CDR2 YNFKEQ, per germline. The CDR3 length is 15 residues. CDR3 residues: CASSQDGTSDYEQYF. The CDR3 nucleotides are TGTGCCAGCAGCCAAGACGGGACTAGCGACTACGAGCAGTACTTC.

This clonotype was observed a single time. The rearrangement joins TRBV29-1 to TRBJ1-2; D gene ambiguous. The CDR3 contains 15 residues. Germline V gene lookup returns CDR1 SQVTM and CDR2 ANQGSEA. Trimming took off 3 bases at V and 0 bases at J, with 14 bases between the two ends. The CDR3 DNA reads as TGCAGCGTTGACCCAGGCGCACCCTCTAACTATGGCTACACCTTC. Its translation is CSVDPGAPSNYGYTF.

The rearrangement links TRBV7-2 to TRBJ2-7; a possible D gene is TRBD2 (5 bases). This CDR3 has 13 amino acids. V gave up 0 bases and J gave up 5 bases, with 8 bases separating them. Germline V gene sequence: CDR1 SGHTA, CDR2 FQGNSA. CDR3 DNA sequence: TGTGCCAGCAGCTTAGCGGGAGATCACGAGCAGTACTTC. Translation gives CASSLAGDHEQYF.

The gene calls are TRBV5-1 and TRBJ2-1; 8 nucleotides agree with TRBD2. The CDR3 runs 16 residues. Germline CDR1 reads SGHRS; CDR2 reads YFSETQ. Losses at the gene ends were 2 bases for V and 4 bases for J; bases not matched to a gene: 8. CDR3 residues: CASSFEWRGAYNEQFF. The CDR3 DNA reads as TGCGCCAGCAGCTTCGAGTGGCGGGGGGCTTACAATGAGCAGTTCTTC.

The CDR3 DNA follows: TGCGCCAGCAGAGCGGACAGGGATACTGCTGAAGCTTTCTTT. This encodes CASRADRDTAEAFF. The gene calls are TRBV4-1 and TRBJ1-1; 8 bases line up with TRBD1. The V gene's germline CDR1 is MGHRA and CDR2 YSYEKL. J gave up 6 bases and V 6 bases, and 9 bases lay outside the gene matches. This CDR3 spans 14 amino acids.

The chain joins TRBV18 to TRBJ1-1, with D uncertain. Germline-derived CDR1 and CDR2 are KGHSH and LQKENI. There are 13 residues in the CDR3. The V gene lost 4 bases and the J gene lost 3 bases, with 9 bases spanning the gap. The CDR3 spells CASSQRRDTEAFF. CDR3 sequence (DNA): TGTGCCAGCTCACAACGGAGGGACACTGAAGCTTTCTTT.

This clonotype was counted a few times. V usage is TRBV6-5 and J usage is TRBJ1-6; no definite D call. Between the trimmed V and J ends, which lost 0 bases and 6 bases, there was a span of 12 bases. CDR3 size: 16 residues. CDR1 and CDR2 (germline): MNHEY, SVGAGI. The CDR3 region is CASSYSSRAANSPLHF. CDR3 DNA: TGTGCCAGCAGTTACTCGAGTCGAGCCGCTAATTCACCCCTCCACTTT.

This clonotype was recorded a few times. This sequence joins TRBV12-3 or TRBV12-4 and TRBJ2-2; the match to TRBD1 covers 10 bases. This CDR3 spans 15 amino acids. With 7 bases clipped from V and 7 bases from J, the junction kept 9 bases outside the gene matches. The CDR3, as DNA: TGTGCCAGCACCCCATCCGGGACAGGGGTCGGGGAGCTGTTTTTT. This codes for CASTPSGTGVGELFF.

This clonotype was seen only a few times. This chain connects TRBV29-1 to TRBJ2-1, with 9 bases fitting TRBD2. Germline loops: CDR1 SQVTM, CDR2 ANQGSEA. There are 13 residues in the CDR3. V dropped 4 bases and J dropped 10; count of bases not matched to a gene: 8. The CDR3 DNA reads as TGCAGCGTTGGCGGGAGGGCACTTAGGGAGCAGTTCTTC. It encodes CSVGGRALREQFF.

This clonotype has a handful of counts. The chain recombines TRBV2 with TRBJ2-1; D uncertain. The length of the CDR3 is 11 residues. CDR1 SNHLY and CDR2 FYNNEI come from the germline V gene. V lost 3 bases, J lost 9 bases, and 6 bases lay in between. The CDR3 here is CASSDLGEQFF. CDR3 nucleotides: TGTGCCAGCAGTGACCTCGGTGAGCAGTTCTTC.

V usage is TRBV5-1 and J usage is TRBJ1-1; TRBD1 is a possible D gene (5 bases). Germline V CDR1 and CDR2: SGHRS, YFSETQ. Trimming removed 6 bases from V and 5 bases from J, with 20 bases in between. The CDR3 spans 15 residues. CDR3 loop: CASKILFSEGTEAFF. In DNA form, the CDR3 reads TGCGCCAGCAAGATACTATTTTCTGAGGGGACTGAAGCTTTCTTT.

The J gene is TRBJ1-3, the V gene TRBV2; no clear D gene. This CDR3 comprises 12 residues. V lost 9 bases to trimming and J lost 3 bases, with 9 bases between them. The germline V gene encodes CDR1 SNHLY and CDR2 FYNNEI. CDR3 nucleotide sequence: TGTGCCAGTGGCAAGGATGGAAACACCATATATTTT. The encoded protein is CASGKDGNTIYF.

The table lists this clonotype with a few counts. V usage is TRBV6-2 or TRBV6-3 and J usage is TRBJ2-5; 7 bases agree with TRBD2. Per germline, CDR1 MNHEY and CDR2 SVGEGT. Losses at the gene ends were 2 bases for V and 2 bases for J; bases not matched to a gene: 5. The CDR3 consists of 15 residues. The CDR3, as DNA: TGTGCCAGCAGTTACCTGTCTAGCGGACAAGAGACCCAGTACTTC. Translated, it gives CASSYLSSGQETQYF.